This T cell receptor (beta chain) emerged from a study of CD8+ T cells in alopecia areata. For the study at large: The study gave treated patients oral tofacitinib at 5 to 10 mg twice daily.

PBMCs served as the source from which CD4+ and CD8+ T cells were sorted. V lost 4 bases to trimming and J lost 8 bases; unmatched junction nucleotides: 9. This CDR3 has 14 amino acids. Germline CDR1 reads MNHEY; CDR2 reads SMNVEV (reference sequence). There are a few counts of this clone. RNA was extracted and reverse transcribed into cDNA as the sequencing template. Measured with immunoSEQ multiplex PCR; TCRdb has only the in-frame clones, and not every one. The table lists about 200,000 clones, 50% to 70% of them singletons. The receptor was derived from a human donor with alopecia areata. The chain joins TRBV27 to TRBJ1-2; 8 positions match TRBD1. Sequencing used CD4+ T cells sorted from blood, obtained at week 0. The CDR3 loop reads CASSSLGQVWGYTF. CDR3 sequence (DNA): TGTGCCAGCAGTTCCCTGGGACAGGTCTGGGGCTACACCTTC.